This is a list of T cell receptor beta chains from one sample in a study of T-cell memory formation after mild COVID-19. Via MiXCR, TCRdb re-called the 5' RACE reads, giving one row per CDR3 protein. Among some 340,000 distinct CDR3 sequences listed, about an eighth were seen once. The sequencing sample was made of PBMCs or a T cell subset sorted from them (not recorded which). The receptors were sampled from a man younger than 30 who had mild COVID-19 (a few samples of this study predate the infection). Cell type and time point are not known. CDR3s include the opening cysteine and the closing phenylalanine or tryptophan. D genes are given only for firm matches.

j_call: TRBJ2-2; v_call: TRBV20-1; d_call: NA; cdr3_aa: CSARGNTGELFF
j_call: TRBJ2-1; v_call: TRBV28; d_call: TRBD2; cdr3_aa: CASTGTRSALYNEQFF
j_call: TRBJ1-2; v_call: TRBV7-9; d_call: NA; cdr3_aa: CASSLQNEGGYGYTF
j_call: TRBJ2-3; v_call: TRBV11-3; d_call: NA; cdr3_aa: CASSPFTGKDTQYF
j_call: TRBJ1-5; v_call: TRBV27; d_call: NA; cdr3_aa: CASSLSLDGNQPQHF
j_call: TRBJ2-5; v_call: TRBV5-1; d_call: NA; cdr3_aa: CASSSGPNGETQYF
j_call: TRBJ1-1; v_call: TRBV5-1; d_call: TRBD1; cdr3_aa: CASGYRGNTEAFF
j_call: TRBJ2-5; v_call: TRBV5-1; d_call: NA; cdr3_aa: CASSLEGKQETQYF
j_call: TRBJ2-1; v_call: TRBV12-3/TRBV12-4; d_call: TRBD2; cdr3_aa: CASSPGTSGGNEQFF
j_call: TRBJ2-7; v_call: TRBV15; d_call: TRBD1; cdr3_aa: CATSMRRGQSYEQYF
j_call: TRBJ1-3; v_call: TRBV6-5; d_call: TRBD1; cdr3_aa: CASSYQGGGNTIYF
j_call: TRBJ2-3; v_call: TRBV5-1; d_call: NA; cdr3_aa: CASSLVPGTTDTQYF
j_call: TRBJ1-2; v_call: TRBV4-1; d_call: NA; cdr3_aa: CASSQTYPQVLVGYGYTF
j_call: TRBJ1-2; v_call: TRBV15; d_call: NA; cdr3_aa: CATSSHPGSSRYTF
j_call: TRBJ2-3; v_call: TRBV9; d_call: TRBD1; cdr3_aa: CASSVSTNRGDRVTDTQYF
j_call: TRBJ2-2; v_call: TRBV4-3; d_call: TRBD2; cdr3_aa: CASSQDPAGGDTGELFF
j_call: TRBJ1-1; v_call: TRBV5-1; d_call: NA; cdr3_aa: CASSLWGGPLNTEAFF
j_call: TRBJ2-2; v_call: TRBV7-9; d_call: NA; cdr3_aa: CASSPSQVSTGELFF
j_call: TRBJ1-1; v_call: TRBV5-6; d_call: NA; cdr3_aa: CASSPGALTEAFF
j_call: TRBJ1-6; v_call: TRBV12-3/TRBV12-4; d_call: NA; cdr3_aa: CASRYYTGHASPLHF
j_call: TRBJ1-1; v_call: TRBV7-6; d_call: NA; cdr3_aa: CASSITGSAEAFF
j_call: TRBJ2-3; v_call: TRBV7-2; d_call: TRBD2; cdr3_aa: CASSLVLAGRNTQYF
j_call: TRBJ2-1; v_call: TRBV4-1; d_call: NA; cdr3_aa: CASSPWTGFEQFF
j_call: TRBJ1-1; v_call: TRBV5-1; d_call: NA; cdr3_aa: CASSLALFNTEAFF
j_call: TRBJ2-3; v_call: TRBV27; d_call: TRBD2; cdr3_aa: CAARSGGAADTQYF
j_call: TRBJ1-1; v_call: TRBV7-3; d_call: NA; cdr3_aa: CASSLGGKNTEAFF
j_call: TRBJ2-1; v_call: TRBV15; d_call: TRBD1; cdr3_aa: CATSSRDRGLYNEQFF
j_call: TRBJ1-5; v_call: TRBV11-2; d_call: TRBD1; cdr3_aa: CASSLDRDQPQHF
j_call: TRBJ2-7; v_call: TRBV6-5; d_call: NA; cdr3_aa: CASSYSRGSDEQYF
j_call: TRBJ2-3; v_call: TRBV29-1; d_call: NA; cdr3_aa: CSVDLRTDTQYF
j_call: TRBJ1-5; v_call: TRBV5-1; d_call: NA; cdr3_aa: CASSFQGRSNQPQHF
j_call: TRBJ1-6; v_call: TRBV5-1; d_call: TRBD1; cdr3_aa: CASSLRTGGTGSPLHF
j_call: TRBJ2-2; v_call: TRBV21-1; d_call: NA; cdr3_aa: CASSNSTATGELFF
j_call: TRBJ1-1; v_call: TRBV11-2; d_call: NA; cdr3_aa: CASRPSQGSQRTEAFF
j_call: TRBJ1-2; v_call: TRBV6-1; d_call: NA; cdr3_aa: CASSEPYSLVHLYGYTF
j_call: TRBJ2-1; v_call: TRBV7-3; d_call: NA; cdr3_aa: CASSPYVGGGNEQFF
j_call: TRBJ2-1; v_call: TRBV4-1; d_call: TRBD2; cdr3_aa: CASSQTGTSRDF
j_call: TRBJ2-5; v_call: TRBV18; d_call: TRBD1; cdr3_aa: CASSPGQDLETQYF
j_call: TRBJ2-1; v_call: TRBV5-6; d_call: TRBD1; cdr3_aa: CASRPSGTGGLKGEQFF
j_call: TRBJ2-2; v_call: TRBV12-3/TRBV12-4; d_call: TRBD1; cdr3_aa: CASSTSDRRNTGELFF
j_call: TRBJ2-5; v_call: TRBV7-2; d_call: NA; cdr3_aa: CASSLALAQYF
j_call: TRBJ2-1; v_call: TRBV11-3; d_call: TRBD2; cdr3_aa: CASSSGTTSGNEQFF